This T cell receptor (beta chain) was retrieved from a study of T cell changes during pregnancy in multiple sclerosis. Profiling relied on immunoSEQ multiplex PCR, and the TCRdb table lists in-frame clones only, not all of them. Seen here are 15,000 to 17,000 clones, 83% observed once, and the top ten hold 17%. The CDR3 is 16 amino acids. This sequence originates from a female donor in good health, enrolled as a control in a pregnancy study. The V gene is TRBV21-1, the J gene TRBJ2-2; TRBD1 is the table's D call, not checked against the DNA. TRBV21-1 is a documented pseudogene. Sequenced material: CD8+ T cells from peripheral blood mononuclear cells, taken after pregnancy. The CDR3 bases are TGTGCCAGCAGCGTCCGACAGTGCTGGGTCACCGGGGAGCTGTTTTTT. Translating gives CASSVRQCWVTGELFF.